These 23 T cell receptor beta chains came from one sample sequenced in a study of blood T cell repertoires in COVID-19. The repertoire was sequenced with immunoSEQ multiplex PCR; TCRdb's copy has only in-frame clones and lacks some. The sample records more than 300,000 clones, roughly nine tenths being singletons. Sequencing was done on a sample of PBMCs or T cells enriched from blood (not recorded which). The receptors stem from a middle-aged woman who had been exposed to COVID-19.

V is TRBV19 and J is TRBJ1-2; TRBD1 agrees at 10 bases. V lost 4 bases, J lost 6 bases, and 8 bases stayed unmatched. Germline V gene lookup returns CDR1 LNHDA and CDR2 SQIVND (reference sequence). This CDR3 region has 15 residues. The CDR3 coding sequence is TGTGCCAGTAGTAACTTACGGGACAGGGGTCATGGCTACACCTTC. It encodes CASSNLRDRGHGYTF.

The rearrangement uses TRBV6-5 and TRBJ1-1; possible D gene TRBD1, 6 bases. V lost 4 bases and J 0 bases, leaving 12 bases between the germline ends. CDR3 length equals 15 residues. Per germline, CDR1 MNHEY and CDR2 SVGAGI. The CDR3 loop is CASSLGGGLNTEAFF. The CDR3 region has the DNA TGTGCCAGCAGTTTGGGAGGGGGGTTGAACACTGAAGCTTTCTTT.

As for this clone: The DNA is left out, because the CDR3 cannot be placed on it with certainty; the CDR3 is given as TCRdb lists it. The CDR3 spells CASILDSSLHGYTF. The rearrangement uses TRBV6-5 and TRBJ1-2; TRBD1, the table's D call, was not compared with the DNA. The CDR3 is 14 amino acids in total, end residues counted. Looked up from germline, CDR1 is MNHEY and CDR2 is SVGAGI.

In DNA, the CDR3 is TGTGCCAGCAGCTTGGACAGGGGGCGTTCACCCCTCCACTTT. Protein sequence: CASSLDRGRSPLHF. V is TRBV5-4 and J is TRBJ1-6; 9 positions match TRBD1. This CDR3 is built from 14 residues. Germline V lookup: CDR1 SGHNT, CDR2 YYREEE (reference sequence). V dropped 0 bases and J dropped 9; count of bases not matched to a gene: 1.

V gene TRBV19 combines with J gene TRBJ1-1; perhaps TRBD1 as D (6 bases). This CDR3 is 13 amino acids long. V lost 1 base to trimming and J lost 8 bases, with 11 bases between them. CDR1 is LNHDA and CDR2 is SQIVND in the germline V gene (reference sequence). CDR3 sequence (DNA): TGTGCCAGTAGTATAGGGGGGCAGACCGAAGCTTTCTTT. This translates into CASSIGGQTEAFF.

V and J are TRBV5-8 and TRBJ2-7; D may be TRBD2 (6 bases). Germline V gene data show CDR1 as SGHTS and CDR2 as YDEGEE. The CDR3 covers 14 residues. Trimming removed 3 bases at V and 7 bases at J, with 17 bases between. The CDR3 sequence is CASSYGTRLGEQYF. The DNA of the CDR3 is TGTGCCAGCAGCTATGGGACTCGCTTGGGGGAGCAGTACTTC. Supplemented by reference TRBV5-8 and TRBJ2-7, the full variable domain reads EAGVTQSPTHLIKTRGQQATLRCSPISGHTSVYWYQQALGLGLQFLLWYDEGEERNRGNFPPRFSGRQFPNYSSELNVNALELEDSALYLCASSYGTRLGEQYFGPGTRLTVT.

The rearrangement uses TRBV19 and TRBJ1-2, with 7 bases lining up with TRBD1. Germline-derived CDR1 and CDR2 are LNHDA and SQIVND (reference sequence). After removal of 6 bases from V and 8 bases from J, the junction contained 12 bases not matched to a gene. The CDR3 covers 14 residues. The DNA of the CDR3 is TGTGCCAGTAGAAGACAACAGGGGCAGGAAGGCTACACCTTC. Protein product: CASRRQQGQEGYTF. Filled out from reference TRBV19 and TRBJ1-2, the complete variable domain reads DGGITQSPKYLFRKEGQNVTLSCEQNLNHDAMYWYRQDPGQGLRLIYYSQIVNDFQKGDIAEGYSVSREKKESFPLTVTSAQKNPTAFYLCASRRQQGQEGYTFGSGTRLTVV.

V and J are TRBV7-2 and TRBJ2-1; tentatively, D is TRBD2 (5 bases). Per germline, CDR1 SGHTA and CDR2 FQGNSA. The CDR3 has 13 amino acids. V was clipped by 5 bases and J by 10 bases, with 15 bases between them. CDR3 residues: CASSLQAAGEQFF. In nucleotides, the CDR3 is TGTGCCAGCAGCCTCCAAGCGGCAGGCGAGCAGTTCTTC.

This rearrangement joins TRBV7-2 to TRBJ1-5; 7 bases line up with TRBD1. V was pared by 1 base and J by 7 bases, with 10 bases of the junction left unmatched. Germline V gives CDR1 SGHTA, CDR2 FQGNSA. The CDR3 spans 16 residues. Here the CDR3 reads CASSLGVQGLEQPQHF. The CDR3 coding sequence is TGTGCCAGCAGCTTAGGGGTACAGGGGCTAGAACAGCCCCAGCATTTT.

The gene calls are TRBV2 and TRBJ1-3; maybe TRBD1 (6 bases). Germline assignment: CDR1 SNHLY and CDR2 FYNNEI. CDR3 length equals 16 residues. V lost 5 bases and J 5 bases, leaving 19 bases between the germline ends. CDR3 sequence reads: CASSSQRSGARNTIYF. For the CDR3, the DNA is TGTGCCAGCAGTTCACAAAGGTCAGGGGCACGAAACACCATATATTTT.

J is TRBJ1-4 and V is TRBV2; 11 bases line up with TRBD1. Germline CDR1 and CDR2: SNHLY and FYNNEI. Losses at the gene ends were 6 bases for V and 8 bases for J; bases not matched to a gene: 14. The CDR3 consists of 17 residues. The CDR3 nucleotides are TGTGCCAGCAGGACCGGGACAGGGGGTGACCTTAGGGAAAAACTGTTTTTT. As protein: CASRTGTGGDLREKLFF.

CDR3 region: CASSVGQGLNYGYTF. DNA for the CDR3: TGTGCCAGTAGTGTGGGACAGGGCCTAAACTATGGCTACACCTTC. The chain joins TRBV19 to TRBJ1-2; 9 bases are shared with TRBD1. V trimming: 5 bases; J trimming: 2 bases; junction bases outside the gene matches: 6. CDR1 and CDR2 (germline): LNHDA, SQIVND (reference sequence). There are 15 residues in the CDR3.

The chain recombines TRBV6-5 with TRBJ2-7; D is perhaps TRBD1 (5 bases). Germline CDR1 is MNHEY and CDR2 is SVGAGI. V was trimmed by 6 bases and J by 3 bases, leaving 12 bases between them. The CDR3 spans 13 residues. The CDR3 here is CASSHGRGYEQYF. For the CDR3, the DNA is TGTGCCAGCAGCCACGGTAGGGGCTACGAGCAGTACTTC.

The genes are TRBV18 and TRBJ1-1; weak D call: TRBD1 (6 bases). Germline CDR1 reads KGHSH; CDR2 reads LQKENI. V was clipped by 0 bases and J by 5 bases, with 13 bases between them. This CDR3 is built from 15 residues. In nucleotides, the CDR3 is TGTGCCAGCTCACCACCAAATCACAGGGATACTGAAGCTTTCTTT. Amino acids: CASSPPNHRDTEAFF. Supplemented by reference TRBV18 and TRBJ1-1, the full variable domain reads NAGVMQNPRHLVRRRGQEARLRCSPMKGHSHVYWYRQLPEEGLKFMVYLQKENIIDESGMPKERFSAEFPKEGPSILRIQQVVRGDSAAYFCASSPPNHRDTEAFFGQGTRLTVV.

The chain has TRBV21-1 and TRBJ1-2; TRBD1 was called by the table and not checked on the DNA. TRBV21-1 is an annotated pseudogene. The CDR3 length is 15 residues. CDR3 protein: CASSKVRTGNYGYTF. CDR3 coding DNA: TGTGCCAGCAGCAAAGTGCGGACAGGGAACTATGGCTACACCTTC.

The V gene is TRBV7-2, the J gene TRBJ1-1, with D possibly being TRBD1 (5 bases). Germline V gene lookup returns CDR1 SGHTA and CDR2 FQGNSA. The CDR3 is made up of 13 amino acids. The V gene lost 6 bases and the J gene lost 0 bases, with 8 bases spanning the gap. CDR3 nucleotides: TGTGCCAGCAGGGGGGGGGTGAACACTGAAGCTTTCTTT. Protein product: CASRGGVNTEAFF.

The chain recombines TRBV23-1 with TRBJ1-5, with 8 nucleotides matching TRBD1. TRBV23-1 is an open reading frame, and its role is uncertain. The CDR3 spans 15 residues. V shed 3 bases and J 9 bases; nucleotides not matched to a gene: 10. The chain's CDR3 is CASSHGTGRRRPQHF. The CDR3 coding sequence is TGCGCCAGCAGTCATGGGACAGGCCGAAGGAGGCCCCAGCATTTT.

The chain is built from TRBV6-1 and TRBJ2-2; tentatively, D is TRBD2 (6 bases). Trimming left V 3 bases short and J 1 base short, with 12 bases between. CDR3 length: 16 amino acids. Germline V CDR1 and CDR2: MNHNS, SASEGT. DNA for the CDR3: TGTGCCAGCAGTGACTTTAGCGGTGGGAACACCGGGGAGCTGTTTTTT. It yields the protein CASSDFSGGNTGELFF.

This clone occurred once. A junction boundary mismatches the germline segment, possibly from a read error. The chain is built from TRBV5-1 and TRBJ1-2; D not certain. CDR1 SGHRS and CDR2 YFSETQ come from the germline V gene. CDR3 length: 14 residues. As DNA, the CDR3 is TGCGCCAGCAGTTTGGGCCAGGCTCTGGGTGGCTACACCTTC. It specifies CASSLGQALGGYTF.

The CDR3 reads CASHVGWGGALAPGELFF. The CDR3 DNA follows: TGTGCCAGTCATGTGGGTTGGGGGGGGGCTCTCGCTCCCGGGGAGCTGTTTTTT. The rearrangement links TRBV27 to TRBJ2-2, with D maybe TRBD2 (7 bases). CDR1 is MNHEY, CDR2 SMNVEV, per germline (reference sequence). V lost 9 bases and J lost 6, with 29 bases in between. The CDR3 has 18 amino acids.

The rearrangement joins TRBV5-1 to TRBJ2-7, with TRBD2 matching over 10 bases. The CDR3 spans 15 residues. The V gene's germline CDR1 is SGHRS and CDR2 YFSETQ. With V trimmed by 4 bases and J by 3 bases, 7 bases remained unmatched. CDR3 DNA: TGCGCCAGCAGCCCTATAGCGGGGGGTATCTACGAGCAGTACTTC. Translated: CASSPIAGGIYEQYF.

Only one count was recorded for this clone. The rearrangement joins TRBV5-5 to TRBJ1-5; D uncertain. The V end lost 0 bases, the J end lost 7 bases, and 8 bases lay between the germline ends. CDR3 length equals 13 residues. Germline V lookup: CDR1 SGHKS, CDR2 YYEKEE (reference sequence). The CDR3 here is CASSLGSRQPQHF. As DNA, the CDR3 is TGTGCCAGCAGCTTGGGGTCTAGGCAGCCCCAGCATTTT.

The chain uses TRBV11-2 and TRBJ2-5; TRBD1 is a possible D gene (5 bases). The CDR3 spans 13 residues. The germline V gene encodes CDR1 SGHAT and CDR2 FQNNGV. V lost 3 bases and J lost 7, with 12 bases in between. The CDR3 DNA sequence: TGTGCCAGCAGCTTCGGTGGGGCGGCGACCCAGTACTTC. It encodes CASSFGGAATQYF.